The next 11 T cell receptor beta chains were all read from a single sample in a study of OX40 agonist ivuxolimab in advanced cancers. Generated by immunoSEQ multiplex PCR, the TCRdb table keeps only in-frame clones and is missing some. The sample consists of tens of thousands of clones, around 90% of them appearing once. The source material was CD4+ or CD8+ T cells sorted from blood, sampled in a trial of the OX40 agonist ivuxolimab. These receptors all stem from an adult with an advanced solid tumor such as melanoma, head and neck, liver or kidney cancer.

The CDR3 nucleotides read TGTGCCAGCAGCGGGCCCGGCCCCGGGGAGCTGTTTTTT. The encoded protein is CASSGPGPGELFF. This chain connects TRBV9 to TRBJ2-2; D is ambiguous. This CDR3 is 13 amino acids long. Germline CDR1 reads SGDLS; CDR2 reads YYNGEE. Trimming shortened V by 3 bases and J by 6 bases, and 9 bases separated the two germline ends.

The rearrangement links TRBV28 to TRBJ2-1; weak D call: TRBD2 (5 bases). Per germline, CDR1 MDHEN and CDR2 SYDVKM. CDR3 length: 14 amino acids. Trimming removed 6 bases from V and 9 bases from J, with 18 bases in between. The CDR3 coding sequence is TGTGCCAGCAGATACGGGGTCCTCACCAGTGAGCAGTTCTTC. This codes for CASRYGVLTSEQFF.

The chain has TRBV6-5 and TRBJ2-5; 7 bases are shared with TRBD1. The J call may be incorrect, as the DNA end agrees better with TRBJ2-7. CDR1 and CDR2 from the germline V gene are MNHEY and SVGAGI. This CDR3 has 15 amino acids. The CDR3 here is CASRYRGHTSYEQYF. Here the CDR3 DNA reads TGTGCCAGCAGGTACAGGGGCCATACTTCCTACGAGCAGTACTTC.

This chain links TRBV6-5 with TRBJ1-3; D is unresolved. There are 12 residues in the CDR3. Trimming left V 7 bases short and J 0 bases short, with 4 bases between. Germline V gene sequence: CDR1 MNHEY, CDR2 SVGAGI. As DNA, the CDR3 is TGTGCCAGCACTAGCTCTGGAAACACCATATATTTT. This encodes CASTSSGNTIYF.

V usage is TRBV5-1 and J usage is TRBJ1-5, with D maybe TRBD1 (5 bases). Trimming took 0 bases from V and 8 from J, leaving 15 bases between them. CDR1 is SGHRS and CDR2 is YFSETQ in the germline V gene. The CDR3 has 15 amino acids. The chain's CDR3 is CASSLGTGSREPQHF. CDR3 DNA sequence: TGCGCCAGCAGCTTGGGTACAGGCAGCAGGGAGCCCCAGCATTTT.

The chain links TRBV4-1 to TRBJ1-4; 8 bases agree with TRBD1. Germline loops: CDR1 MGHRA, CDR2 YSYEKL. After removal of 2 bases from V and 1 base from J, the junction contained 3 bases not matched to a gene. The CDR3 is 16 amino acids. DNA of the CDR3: TGCGCCAGCAGCCAAACAACAGGGGGAACTAATGAAAAACTGTTTTTT. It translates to CASSQTTGGTNEKLFF.

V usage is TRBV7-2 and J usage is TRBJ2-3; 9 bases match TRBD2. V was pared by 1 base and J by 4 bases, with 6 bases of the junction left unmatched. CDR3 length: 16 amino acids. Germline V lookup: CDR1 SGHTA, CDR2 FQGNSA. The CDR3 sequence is CASSLGPGGGADTQYF. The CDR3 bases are TGTGCCAGCAGCTTAGGCCCAGGCGGGGGGGCAGATACGCAGTATTTT.

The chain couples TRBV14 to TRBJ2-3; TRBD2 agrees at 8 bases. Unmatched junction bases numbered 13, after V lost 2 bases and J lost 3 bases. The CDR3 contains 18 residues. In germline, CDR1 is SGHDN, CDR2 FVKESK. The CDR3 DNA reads TGTGCCAGCAGCCAAAGCCGTCTAGCGGGTACGTGGACAGATACGCAGTATTTT. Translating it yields CASSQSRLAGTWTDTQYF. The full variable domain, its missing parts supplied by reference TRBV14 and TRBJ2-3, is EAGVTQFPSHSVIEKGQTVTLRCDPISGHDNLYWYRRVMGKEIKFLLHFVKESKQDESGMPNNRFLAERTGGTYSTLKVQPAELEDSGVYFCASSQSRLAGTWTDTQYFGPGTRLTVL.

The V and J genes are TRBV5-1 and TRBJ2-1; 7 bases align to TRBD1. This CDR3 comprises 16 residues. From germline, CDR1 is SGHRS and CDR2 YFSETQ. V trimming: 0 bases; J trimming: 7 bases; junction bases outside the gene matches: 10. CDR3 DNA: TGCGCCAGCAGCTTGGCTCTAACAGGGGAAGTAAATGAGCAGTTCTTC. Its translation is CASSLALTGEVNEQFF. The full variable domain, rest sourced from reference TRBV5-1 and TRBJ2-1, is KAGVTQTPRYLIKTRGQQVTLSCSPISGHRSVSWYQQTPGQGLQFLFEYFSETQRNKGNFPGRFSGRQFSNSRSEMNVSTLELGDSALYLCASSLALTGEVNEQFFGPGTRLTVL.

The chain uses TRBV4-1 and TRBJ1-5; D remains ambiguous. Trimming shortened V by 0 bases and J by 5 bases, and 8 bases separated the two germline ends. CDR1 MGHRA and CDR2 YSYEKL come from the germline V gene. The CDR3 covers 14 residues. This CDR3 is CASSQDHGDQPQHF. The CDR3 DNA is TGCGCCAGCAGCCAAGATCACGGAGATCAGCCCCAGCATTTT.

The chain's CDR3 is CATAGQPTDTQYF. The CDR3 region has the DNA TGTGCCACCGCGGGACAGCCCACAGATACGCAGTATTTT. The chain joins TRBV10-3 to TRBJ2-3, with a possible D match to TRBD1 (7 bases). The CDR3 spans 13 residues. Germline V CDR1 and CDR2: ENHRY, SYGVKD. Trimming took off 10 bases at V and 2 bases at J, with 13 bases between the two ends.